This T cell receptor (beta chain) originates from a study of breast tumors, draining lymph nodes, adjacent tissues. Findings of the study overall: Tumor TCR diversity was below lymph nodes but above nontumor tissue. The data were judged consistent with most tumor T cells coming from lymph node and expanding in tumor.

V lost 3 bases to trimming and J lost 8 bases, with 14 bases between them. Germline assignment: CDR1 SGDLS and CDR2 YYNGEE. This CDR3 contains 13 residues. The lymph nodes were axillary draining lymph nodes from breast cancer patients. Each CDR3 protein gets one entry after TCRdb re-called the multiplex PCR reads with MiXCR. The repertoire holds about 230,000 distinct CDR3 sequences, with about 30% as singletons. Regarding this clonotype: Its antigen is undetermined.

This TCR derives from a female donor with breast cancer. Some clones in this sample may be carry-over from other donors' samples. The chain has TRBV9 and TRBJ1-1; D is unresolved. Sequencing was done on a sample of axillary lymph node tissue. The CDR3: CASSAQGQREAFF. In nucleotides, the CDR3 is TGTGCCAGCAGCGCGCAAGGGCAAAGAGAAGCTTTCTTT.